These 26 T cell receptor beta chains came from one sample sequenced in a study of naive and memory T cell subsets. The beta constant-region primer was an equimolar mix of two oligonucleotides covering TRBC1 and TRBC2. TCRdb recomputed calls from the UMI-ligation and nested PCR reads with MiXCR, one row per CDR3 protein. This sample carries roughly 40,000 distinct CDR3 sequences, 13% of them seen once, and the ten largest clones take 22%. The sequenced material came from effector memory CD4+ T cells from blood. As to subset: effector memory, CD45RA- CD27-. Receptor source: a human donor in good health.

The chain uses TRBV7-6 and TRBJ2-1; possibly TRBD1 for D (6 bases). The CDR3 length is 13 residues. The germline V gene has CDR1 SGHVS and CDR2 FNYEAQ. V lost 6 bases and J 9 bases, leaving 15 bases between the germline ends. The CDR3 reads CASSGTGRGEQFF. CDR3 sequence (DNA): TGTGCCAGCAGTGGAACAGGGAGAGGTGAGCAGTTCTTC. Looking up the rest from reference TRBV7-6 and TRBJ2-1 gives the full variable domain: GAGVSQSPRYKVTKRGQDVALRCDPISGHVSLYWYRQALGQGPEFLTYFNYEAQQDKSGLPNDRFSAERPEGSISTLTIQRTEQRDSAMYRCASSGTGRGEQFFGPGTRLTVL.

Sample share makes this clonotype medium-sized (0.01 to 0.1%). This chain uses TRBV6-2 or TRBV6-3 with TRBJ1-1; D may be TRBD1 (6 bases). The germline V gene encodes CDR1 MNHEY and CDR2 SVGEGT. The CDR3 length is 16 residues. Trimming left V 2 bases short and J 4 bases short, with 17 bases between. The CDR3 here is CASSYVIGGPFTEAFF. The DNA of the CDR3 is TGTGCCAGCAGTTACGTCATCGGGGGGCCGTTCACTGAAGCTTTCTTT.

A few counts support this clonotype. V is TRBV6-5 and J is TRBJ1-3, with 10 positions matching TRBD1. Trimming cost V 5 bases and J 8 bases; bases outside gene matches: 3. The CDR3 spans 13 residues. Germline CDR1 is MNHEY and CDR2 is SVGAGI. CDR3 nucleotides: TGTGCCAGCAGTCTGACAGGGGGCTACACCATATATTTT. Translating it yields CASSLTGGYTIYF.

A few counts support this clonotype. The chain carries TRBV6-1 and TRBJ2-3; D is tentatively TRBD1 or TRBD2 (5 bases each). This CDR3 spans 16 amino acids. CDR1 is MNHNS and CDR2 is SASEGT in the germline V gene. V was clipped by 7 bases and J by 2 bases, with 19 bases between them. The CDR3 DNA is TGTGCCAGCACTCAAAGTGTGGGGACCCCCACAGATACGCAGTATTTT. It specifies CASTQSVGTPTDTQYF.

This sequence joins TRBV7-2 and TRBJ2-2; 8 positions match TRBD2. The J segment lost 0 bases and the V segment lost 0 bases, leaving 9 bases of the junction unmatched. Germline V gives CDR1 SGHTA, CDR2 FQGNSA. The CDR3 consists of 19 residues. This CDR3 reads CASSLAPTSDPANTGELFF. The CDR3 DNA reads as TGTGCCAGCAGCTTAGCACCGACTAGCGACCCGGCGAACACCGGGGAGCTGTTTTTT.

V and J are TRBV24-1 and TRBJ2-3; D is perhaps TRBD1 or TRBD2 (6 bases each). V was cut by 3 bases and J by 1 base, with 19 bases left in between. The CDR3 spans 18 residues. Germline-derived CDR1 and CDR2 are KGHDR and SFDVKD. CDR3 protein: CATSDAGAGLTRTDTQYF. For the CDR3, the DNA is TGTGCCACCAGTGATGCAGGGGCCGGACTAACTCGCACAGATACGCAGTATTTT.

This clonotype showed up just a few times. This sequence joins TRBV20-1 and TRBJ2-1, with 10 bases identical to TRBD2. The CDR3 extends over 14 amino acids. Germline-derived CDR1 and CDR2 are DFQATT and SNEGSKA (reference sequence). V shed 5 bases and J 2 bases; nucleotides not matched to a gene: 3. The CDR3 spells CSAPTSGAYNEQFF. CDR3 in DNA: TGCAGTGCTCCAACTAGCGGGGCCTACAATGAGCAGTTCTTC.

The sample holds many counts of this clonotype. V is TRBV5-5 and J is TRBJ2-7, with 9 positions matching TRBD2. Germline-derived CDR1 and CDR2 are SGHKS and YYEKEE (reference sequence). The length of the CDR3 is 18 residues. With V trimmed by 2 bases and J by 1 base, 13 bases remained unmatched. This chain's CDR3 is CASSLSRLTTSGSYEQYF. The DNA for the CDR3 is TGTGCCAGCAGCTTAAGCCGTCTTACGACTAGCGGATCCTACGAGCAGTACTTC. Filled out from reference TRBV5-5 and TRBJ2-7, the complete variable domain reads DAGVTQSPTHLIKTRGQQVTLRCSPISGHKSVSWYQQVLGQGPQFIFQYYEKEERGRGNFPDRFSARQFPNYSSELNVNALLLGDSALYLCASSLSRLTTSGSYEQYFGPGTRLTVT.

This clonotype was counted ten times or more. This sequence joins TRBV7-8 and TRBJ2-2, with TRBD2 matching 12 bases. V shed 2 bases, J shed 5 bases, and the junction held 9 bases outside the gene matches. This CDR3 has 18 residues. The germline gives CDR1 SGHVS, CDR2 FQNEAQ. CDR3: CASSLYWLAGGPTGELFF. The CDR3 nucleotides read TGTGCCAGCAGCTTATATTGGCTAGCGGGAGGGCCGACCGGGGAGCTGTTTTTT.

The table lists this clonotype with a few counts. The chain carries TRBV7-2 and TRBJ1-2; D possibly corresponds to TRBD1 (6 bases). With 2 bases removed from V and 4 bases from J, the gap between germline ends came to 11 bases. The germline CDR1 and CDR2 sequences are SGHTA and FQGNSA. The CDR3 loop spans 14 amino acids. CDR3 residues: CASSLNREVYGYTF. The CDR3 DNA reads as TGTGCCAGCAGCTTAAACAGGGAGGTCTATGGCTACACCTTC. Drawing the rest from reference TRBV7-2 and TRBJ1-2, the complete variable domain is GAGVSQSPSNKVTEKGKDVELRCDPISGHTALYWYRQSLGQGLEFLIYFQGNSAPDKSGLPSDRFSAERTGGSVSTLTIQRTQQEDSAVYLCASSLNREVYGYTFGSGTRLTVV.

A single count supports this clonotype. One junction end disagrees with the germline gene, perhaps due to a read error. This sequence joins TRBV10-3 and TRBJ2-7; 7 nucleotides match TRBD1. This CDR3 is built from 13 residues. CDR1 is ENHRY, CDR2 SYGVKD, per germline. CDR3 nucleotides: TGTGCCATCGGCGCACGGGGACAGTACGAGAAGTACTTC. This encodes CAIGARGQYEKYF.

This clonotype was counted only a few times. This sequence joins TRBV3-1 and TRBJ2-5; TRBD2 agrees at 7 bases. The CDR3 has 16 residues. The trim removed 4 bases at V and 4 bases at J, leaving 12 bases unmatched. From germline, CDR1 is LGHDT and CDR2 YNNKEL (reference sequence). The CDR3 DNA sequence: TGTGCCAGCAGCCGCCGGGACTACCAATGGGGAGAGACCCAGTACTTC. It encodes CASSRRDYQWGETQYF.

This clonotype has a count of ten or more. The chain links TRBV19 to TRBJ2-1, with TRBD2 matching 10 bases. The CDR3 consists of 15 residues. Germline assignment: CDR1 LNHDA and CDR2 SQIVND (reference sequence). Unmatched junction bases numbered 3, after V lost 5 bases and J lost 2 bases. The CDR3 DNA reads as TGTGCCAGTAGTGCCGGGACTAGCGCCTACAATGAGCAGTTCTTC. Translation: CASSAGTSAYNEQFF.

This clonotype is termed medium-sized (0.01 to 0.1%). V usage is TRBV5-1 and J usage is TRBJ2-7, with D perhaps TRBD2 (6 bases). V shed 2 bases and J shed 4 bases, with 19 bases lying between them. Germline lookup yields CDR1 SGHRS and CDR2 YFSETQ. This CDR3 is 16 amino acids long. The CDR3: CASSLDIGTFVYEQYF. CDR3 DNA: TGCGCCAGCAGCTTAGATATCGGGACTTTCGTGTACGAGCAGTACTTC.

In its sample, this clonotype was seen a few times. The chain recombines TRBV2 with TRBJ2-3; D gene unclear. The CDR3 has 15 amino acids. V lost 6 bases, J lost 0 bases, and 13 bases lay in between. The germline V gene has CDR1 SNHLY and CDR2 FYNNEI. DNA for the CDR3: TGTGCCAGCAGGAAGAATGAAGGAAGCACAGATACGCAGTATTTT. Translated, it gives CASRKNEGSTDTQYF.

This clonotype was counted ten times or more. The rearrangement uses TRBV9 and TRBJ1-6, with 7 bases that match TRBD1. The CDR3 is 15 amino acids. The V gene's germline CDR1 is SGDLS and CDR2 YYNGEE. The J segment lost 6 bases and the V segment lost 4 bases, leaving 7 bases of the junction unmatched. The chain's CDR3 is CASSSTGQTNSPLHF. The CDR3 coding sequence is TGTGCCAGCAGCTCCACGGGACAGACTAATTCACCCCTCCACTTT.

This clonotype was counted a few times. The gene calls are TRBV24-1 and TRBJ1-5; D is unresolved. The germline V and J ends were trimmed by 6 bases and 0 bases, with 5 bases remaining between them. This CDR3 has 13 residues. CDR1 and CDR2 (germline): KGHDR, SFDVKD. The CDR3 coding sequence is TGTGCCACCAGTCAGTATAGCAATCAGCCCCAGCATTTT. The encoded protein is CATSQYSNQPQHF.

The chain links TRBV24-1 to TRBJ2-2, with TRBD1 as a possible D gene (6 bases). The CDR3 has 18 amino acids. From germline, CDR1 is KGHDR and CDR2 SFDVKD. The germline V and J ends were trimmed by 3 bases and 0 bases, with 16 bases remaining between them. CDR3: CATSDVTADSANTGELFF. In DNA, the CDR3 is TGTGCCACCAGTGATGTTACGGCGGACAGCGCGAACACCGGGGAGCTGTTTTTT.

The V and J genes are TRBV9 and TRBJ2-2; D unresolved. V dropped 6 bases and J dropped 0 bases, with 9 bases sitting between them. There are 14 residues in the CDR3. From germline, CDR1 is SGDLS and CDR2 YYNGEE. DNA of the CDR3: TGTGCCAGCATGAGGTCCTCGAACACCGGGGAGCTGTTTTTT. It specifies CASMRSSNTGELFF.

The chain uses TRBV11-2 and TRBJ1-2; 7 nucleotides align to TRBD1. Germline CDR1 reads SGHAT; CDR2 reads FQNNGV. V shed 8 bases, J shed 5 bases, and the junction held 11 bases outside the gene matches. This CDR3 has 14 amino acids. CDR3 region: CASGNRDRNYGYTF. In DNA, the CDR3 is TGTGCCAGCGGGAACCGGGACAGAAATTATGGCTACACCTTC.

This clonotype was picked up a small number of times. No DNA is shown, since the ends of the CDR3 on it are uncertain; the CDR3 is the one TCRdb lists. J is TRBJ1-3 and V is TRBV20-1; the D call of TRBD1 is as the table states it, not checked on the DNA. CDR1 and CDR2 from the germline V gene are DFQATT and SNEGSKA (reference sequence). The CDR3 sequence runs 17 residues, both termini included. CDR3 sequence reads: CSASRTGANTIYFGEIF.

This clonotype has at least ten counts. The rearrangement uses TRBV6-1 and TRBJ2-7; possible D gene TRBD2, 6 bases. Germline assignment: CDR1 MNHNS and CDR2 SASEGT. Trimming left V 7 bases short and J 3 bases short, with 22 bases between. The CDR3 totals 16 residues. Written as DNA, the CDR3 is TGTGCCAGCACGCGCGACGGGGACTCCGGGGTCTACGAGCAGTACTTC. It yields the protein CASTRDGDSGVYEQYF.

The CDR3 sequence is CASSPKGASGTEAFF. The CDR3 DNA sequence: TGTGCCAGCAGCCCCAAAGGGGCCTCGGGCACTGAAGCTTTCTTT. This rearrangement joins TRBV7-9 to TRBJ1-1, with D perhaps TRBD1 (5 bases). Germline CDR1 and CDR2: SEHNR and FQNEAQ (reference sequence). This CDR3 has 15 amino acids. Trimming stripped 5 bases from V and 4 bases from J, with 17 bases between. The variable domain in full, completed from reference TRBV7-9 and TRBJ1-1, reads DTGVSQNPRHKITKRGQNVTFRCDPISEHNRLYWYRQTLGQGPEFLTYFQNEAQLEKSRLLSDRFSAERPKGSFSTLEIQRTEQGDSAMYLCASSPKGASGTEAFFGQGTRLTVV.

This clonotype turned up a few times. The gene calls are TRBV7-2 and TRBJ2-3, with D possibly being TRBD1 (6 bases). The CDR3 totals 15 residues. Trimming shortened V by 4 bases and J by 1 base, and 12 bases separated the two germline ends. Germline V gene data show CDR1 as SGHTA and CDR2 as FQGNSA. CDR3: CASSWRTDRTDTQYF. CDR3 bases: TGTGCCAGCAGCTGGAGGACAGACCGCACAGATACGCAGTATTTT.

Sample share makes this clonotype medium-sized (0.01 to 0.1%). The chain links TRBV29-1 to TRBJ1-1; possibly TRBD1 for D (6 bases). Trimming pared 4 bases from V and 1 base from J, leaving 10 bases between. CDR1 is SQVTM and CDR2 is ANQGSEA in the germline V gene. The CDR3 spans 13 residues. CDR3 bases: TGCAGCGTTGCGAAGGGGGGGAACACTGAAGCTTTCTTT. The encoded protein is CSVAKGGNTEAFF.

This clonotype was counted at least ten times. The CDR3: CASSPGVVGSYEQYF. In nucleotides, the CDR3 is TGTGCCAGCTCACCAGGAGTTGTAGGGTCCTACGAGCAGTACTTC. The rearrangement uses TRBV18 and TRBJ2-7; D gene uncertain. Germline assignment: CDR1 KGHSH and CDR2 LQKENI. The germline V and J ends were trimmed by 2 bases and 1 base, with 12 bases remaining between them. This CDR3 region has 15 residues.